This T cell receptor beta chain was identified in a study of response to subunit inactivated influenza vaccine. This clonotype showed up just a few times. V was clipped by 5 bases and J by 8 bases, with 15 bases between them. The V gene's germline CDR1 is SGHTA and CDR2 FQGTGA. CDR3 length: 13 residues. Via MiXCR, TCRdb re-called the RT-PCR reads, giving one row per CDR3 protein. The table shows more than 250,000 distinct CDR3 sequences, with 21% occurring only once. The source material was PBMCs from blood, sampled 21 months after vaccination. The chain links TRBV7-3 to TRBJ1-1; possibly TRBD1 for D (6 bases). The sequence was obtained from a man between 50 and 75 years old who received an inactivated influenza vaccine. The CDR3 nucleotides read TGTGCCAGCAGCGATCACAGAACAGGGGAAGCTTTCTTT. Protein: CASSDHRTGEAFF.